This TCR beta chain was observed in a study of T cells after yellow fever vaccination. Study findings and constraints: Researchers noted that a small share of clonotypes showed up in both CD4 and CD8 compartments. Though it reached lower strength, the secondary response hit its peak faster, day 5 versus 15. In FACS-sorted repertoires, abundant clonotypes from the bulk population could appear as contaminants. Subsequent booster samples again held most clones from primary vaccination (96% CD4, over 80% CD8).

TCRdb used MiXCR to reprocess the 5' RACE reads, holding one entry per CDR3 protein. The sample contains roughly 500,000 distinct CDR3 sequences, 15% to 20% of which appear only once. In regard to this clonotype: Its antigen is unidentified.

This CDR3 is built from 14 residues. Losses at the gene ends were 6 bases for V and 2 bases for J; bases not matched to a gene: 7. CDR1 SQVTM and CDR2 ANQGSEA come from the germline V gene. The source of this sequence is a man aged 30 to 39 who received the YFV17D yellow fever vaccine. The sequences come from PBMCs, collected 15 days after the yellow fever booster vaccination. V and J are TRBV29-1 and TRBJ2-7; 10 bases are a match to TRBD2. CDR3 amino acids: CSVAPSGGPYEQYF. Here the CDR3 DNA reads TGCAGCGTCGCTCCTAGCGGGGGACCCTACGAGCAGTACTTC.